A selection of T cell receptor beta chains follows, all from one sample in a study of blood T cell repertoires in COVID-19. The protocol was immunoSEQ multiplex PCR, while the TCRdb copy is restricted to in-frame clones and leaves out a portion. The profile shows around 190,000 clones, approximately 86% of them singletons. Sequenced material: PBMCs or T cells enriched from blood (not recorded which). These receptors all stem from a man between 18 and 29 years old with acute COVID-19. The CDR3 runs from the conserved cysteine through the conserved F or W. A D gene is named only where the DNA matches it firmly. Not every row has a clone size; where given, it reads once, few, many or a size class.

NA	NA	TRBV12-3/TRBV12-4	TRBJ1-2	TGTGCCAGCAGTCTAGACACTAACTATGGCTACACCTTC	CASSLDTNYGYTF
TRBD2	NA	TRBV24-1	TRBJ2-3	TGTGCCACCAAAAGGAAAACCGGGGGGGATACGCAGTATTTT	CATKRKTGGDTQYF
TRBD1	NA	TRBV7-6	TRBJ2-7	TGTGCCAGCAGCTACCGGGACAGGGTATACGAGCAGTACTTC	CASSYRDRVYEQYF
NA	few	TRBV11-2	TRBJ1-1	TGTGCCAGCAGCTTAGGGGCAGGGCCTACTGAAGCTTTCTTT	CASSLGAGPTEAFF
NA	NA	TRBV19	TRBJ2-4	TGTGCCAGTAGTATACAGGCCCTAGCCAAAAACATTCAGTACTTC	CASSIQALAKNIQYF
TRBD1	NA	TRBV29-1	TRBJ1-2	TGCAGCGTTGCTCACAGGGGGCCCCCTTATGGCTACACCTTC	CSVAHRGPPYGYTF
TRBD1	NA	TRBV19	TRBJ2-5	TGTGCCAGTCGGGGGACAGGGAGAGAGACCCAGTACTTC	CASRGTGRETQYF
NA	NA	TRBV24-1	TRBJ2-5	TGTGCCACCAGAGAGGGTGCCGAAGAGACCCAGTACTTC	CATREGAEETQYF
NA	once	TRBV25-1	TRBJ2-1	TGTGCCAGCAGTGAAAAGCTCCGGACAATATTCTTC	CASSEKLRTIFF
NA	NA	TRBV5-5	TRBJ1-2	TGTGCCAGCAGCTTAACATATGGCTACACCTTC	CASSLTYGYTF
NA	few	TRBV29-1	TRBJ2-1	TGCAGCGTTGAAGAAACTTACAATGAGCAGTTCTTC	CSVEETYNEQFF
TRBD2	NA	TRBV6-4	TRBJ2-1	TGTGCCAGCAGTAACCTAGCGGGAGGGCCCGATGAGCAGTTCTTC	CASSNLAGGPDEQFF
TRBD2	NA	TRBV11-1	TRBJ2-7	TGTGCCAGCAGGGATACGTCGGGAGGGCCGTACGAGCAGTACTTC	CASRDTSGGPYEQYF
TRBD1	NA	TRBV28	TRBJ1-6	TGTGCCAGCAGTCTAGGCGGGACAGGGGGGGATTCACCCCTCCACTTT	CASSLGGTGGDSPLHF
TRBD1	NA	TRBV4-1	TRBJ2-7	TGCGCCAGCAGCCCGACAGGGGGGGCCTACGAGCAGTACTTC	CASSPTGGAYEQYF
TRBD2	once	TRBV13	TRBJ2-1	TGTGCCAGCAGCTTCGGGACTAGCGGAAACAATGAGCAGTTCTTC	CASSFGTSGNNEQFF
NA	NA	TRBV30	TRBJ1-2	TGTGGTCTCGCGTTTGACTATGGCTACACCTTC	CGLAFDYGYTF
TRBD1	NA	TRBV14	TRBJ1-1	TGTGCCAGCAGCCAAGGGGACAGATTGAACACTGAAGCTTTCTTT	CASSQGDRLNTEAFF
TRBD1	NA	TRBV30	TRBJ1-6	TGTGCCTGGAGGCCCGGGACAGGGTTCCGTTTGAATTCACCCCTCCACTTT	CAWRPGTGFRLNSPLHF
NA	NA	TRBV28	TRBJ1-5	TGTGCCAGCAGTTATGAGGGAAGGTATCAGCCCCAGCATTTT	CASSYEGRYQPQHF
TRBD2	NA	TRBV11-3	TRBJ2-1	TGTGCCAGCAGCTCTAGCGGGATATTTTATGAGCAGTTCTTC	CASSSSGIFYEQFF
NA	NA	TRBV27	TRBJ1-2	TGTGCCAGCAGTTTAGGGACTGCTCCTAACTATGGCTACACCTTC	CASSLGTAPNYGYTF
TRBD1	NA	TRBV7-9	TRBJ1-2	TGTGCCAGCAGCTCGTCAGGGGGACGGAGGAGGTCCCATGGCTACACCTTC	CASSSSGGRRRSHGYTF
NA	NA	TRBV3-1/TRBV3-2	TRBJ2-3	TGTGCCAGCAGCCCGTTTAGGGGCACAGGCACAGATACGCAGTATTTT	CASSPFRGTGTDTQYF
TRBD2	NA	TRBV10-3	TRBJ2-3	TGTGCCATCAGGAAGGACCGGGAGGGGGAAGGGACAGATACGCAGTATTTT	CAIRKDREGEGTDTQYF
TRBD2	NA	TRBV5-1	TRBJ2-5	TGCGCCAGCAGCTTGGGAGGTAGCGGGATCCAAGAGACCCAGTACTTC	CASSLGGSGIQETQYF
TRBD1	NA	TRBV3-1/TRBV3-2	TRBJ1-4	TGTGCCAGCAGCCAAGATACGGGACAGGAGTGGGAAAAACTGTTTTTT	CASSQDTGQEWEKLFF
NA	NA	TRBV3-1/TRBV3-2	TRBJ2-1	TGTGCCAGCCAACTAGGCGGGGCAGCCTACAATGAGCAGTTCTTC	CASQLGGAAYNEQFF
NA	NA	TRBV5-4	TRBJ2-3	TGTGCCAGCAGCTTGCCAGGGTCCACAGATACGCAGTATTTT	CASSLPGSTDTQYF
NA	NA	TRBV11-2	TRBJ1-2	TGTGCCAGCTGGAGGGGTGGGGTAGATTCTGGCTACACCTTC	CASWRGGVDSGYTF